The T cell receptor (beta chain) under discussion was sequenced for a study of OX40 agonist ivuxolimab in advanced cancers. About the research overall: Melanoma, hepatocellular carcinoma, head and neck or renal cell cancer occurred in dose-escalation patients. Participants could have had prior anti-PD-1, anti-PD-L1 or anti-CTLA-4 therapy, and approximately 37% had some.

The data were produced by immunoSEQ multiplex PCR, yet TCRdb's version contains in-frame clones alone and is incomplete. The sample contains about 50,000 clones, roughly 89% of which appear only once. V lost 4 bases and J lost 9, with 13 bases in between. The CDR3 is 13 residues long. Germline V lookup: CDR1 MNHEY, CDR2 SMNVEV (reference sequence). Patients with a history of autoimmune disease or on systemic immunosuppression were excluded. The clonotype originates from an adult with an advanced solid tumor such as melanoma, head and neck, liver or kidney cancer. J is TRBJ1-5 and V is TRBV27; no clear D gene. The sample was CD4+ or CD8+ T cells sorted from blood, taken in a trial of the OX40 agonist ivuxolimab. The CDR3 DNA is TGTGCCAGCAGTTCCGGCGGCAGTTGGCCCCAGCATTTT. The encoded protein is CASSSGGSWPQHF.